Presented here are 5 T cell receptor beta chains from one specimen sequenced in a study of cytomegalovirus exposure and HLA in healthy donors. The PCR ran on 60 Vbeta and 13 Jbeta primers. Repertoires were generated with immunoSEQ multiplex PCR, while TCRdb's copy carries only in-frame clones and drops some. The sample yields tens of thousands of clones, 55% to 75% seen once. The sequencing sample was made of PBMCs. Every receptor here comes from a man aged 35 to 55 in good health and CMV-seropositive.

In its sample, this clone was seen many times. The chain carries TRBV9 and TRBJ2-7, with 14 bases lining up with TRBD2. Trimming took 3 bases from V and 3 from J; bases not matched to a gene: 5. CDR1 and CDR2 (germline): SGDLS, YYNGEE. This CDR3 is built from 16 residues. CDR3 sequence: CASSAGGLAGVYEQYF. The CDR3 nucleotides are TGTGCCAGCAGCGCGGGGGGACTAGCGGGAGTCTACGAGCAGTACTTC. Drawing the rest from reference TRBV9 and TRBJ2-7, the complete variable domain is DSGVTQTPKHLITATGQRVTLRCSPRSGDLSVYWYQQSLDQGLQFLIQYYNGEERAKGNILERFSAQQFPDLHSELNLSSLELGDSALYFCASSAGGLAGVYEQYFGPGTRLTVT.

Here the CDR3 DNA reads TGTGCCAGCAGTTACTTGGACACTACCTACGAGCAGTACTTC. It translates to CASSYLDTTYEQYF. The gene calls are TRBV6-6 and TRBJ2-5; possible D gene TRBD1, 5 bases. TRBJ2-7 matches the DNA end more closely, so the J call is doubtful. This CDR3 comprises 14 residues. The germline CDR1 and CDR2 sequences are MNHNY and SVGAGI (reference sequence).

The chain has TRBV20-1 and TRBJ2-7; D gene unclear. Germline-derived CDR1 and CDR2 are DFQATT and SNEGSKA (reference sequence). The V end lost 6 bases, the J end lost 13 bases, and 19 bases lay between the germline ends. This CDR3 region has 11 residues. CDR3 loop: CSAQKDGGHYF. CDR3 coding DNA: TGCAGTGCGCAAAAAGACGGCGGCCATTACTTC.

The chain combines TRBV6-6 with TRBJ1-5, with 7 bases matching TRBD1. Germline V gene data show CDR1 as MNHNY and CDR2 as SVGAGI (reference sequence). The CDR3 runs to 14 residues. With 6 bases clipped from V and 3 bases from J, the junction kept 5 bases outside the gene matches. As DNA, the CDR3 is TGTGCCAGCAGGCCGGGACAGCACAATCAGCCCCAGCATTTT. Translated, it gives CASRPGQHNQPQHF.

The chain links TRBV2 to TRBJ2-7, with 10 positions matching TRBD2. The junction had 6 bases not matched to a gene; V was cut back by 6 bases and J by 4 bases. CDR1 is SNHLY and CDR2 is FYNNEI in the germline V gene. This CDR3 contains 14 residues. The CDR3 nucleotides are TGTGCCAGCAGGTCTAGCGGGAGTCCGTACGAGCAGTACTTC. Translating it yields CASRSSGSPYEQYF.